There are a few counts of the clone carrying this T cell receptor (beta chain). Its matching antigen is unknown. The sample is drawn from a study of blood T cells in healthy people across ages. Overall study findings and caveats: While age rose, TCR beta diversity per million T cells dropped in a roughly linear way. PBMCs went unsorted, and a conclusive naive versus antigen-experienced comparison was therefore prevented.

Trimming took off 3 bases at V and 0 bases at J, with 16 bases between the two ends. This CDR3 is built from 18 residues. Germline lookup yields CDR1 SGDLS and CDR2 YYNGEE. A second roughly 6 to 12 cycle PCR used barcoded and J-beta primers. TCRdb passed the 5' RACE reads through MiXCR, listing each CDR3 protein once. Among fewer than 900,000 distinct CDR3 sequences listed, roughly 40% were seen once. The clonotype comes from a man aged 18 to 29 in good health. The chain carries TRBV9 and TRBJ2-6; tentative D call: TRBD1 (6 bases). The sequenced sample consisted of blood. CDR3 loop: CASSGTGTLASGANVLTF. The CDR3, as DNA: TGTGCCAGCAGCGGTACCGGGACATTGGCCTCTGGGGCCAACGTCCTGACTTTC.